A selection of T cell receptor beta chains follows, all from one sample in a study of beta chain features in type 1 diabetes. Sequenced by immunoSEQ multiplex PCR; TCRdb stores in-frame clones only, minus some. The table lists about 340,000 clones, roughly 14% of them singletons. Sequencing was carried out using naive CD4+ T cells from blood. The source is a woman in her late teens or twenties with type 1 diabetes. The CDR3 runs from the conserved cysteine through the conserved F or W. The D gene is left open where the match is weak. For some rows the clone size is stated as once, few or many, or as a class when expanded; others skip it.

>NA|TRBV28|TRBJ2-7|NA
TGTGCCAGCAGTTTTCCCCCCCACTACGAGCAGTACTTC
CASSFPPHYEQYF
>few|TRBV7-2|TRBJ2-1|TRBD1
TGTGCCAGCAGCTTAGGTGGGACAGGGGGGAGTGAGCAGTTCTTC
CASSLGGTGGSEQFF
>few|TRBV18|TRBJ1-5|NA
TGTGCCAGCTCACGGGCAGGCCAGAGTAATCAGCCCCAGCATTTT
CASSRAGQSNQPQHF
>NA|TRBV18|TRBJ2-3|TRBD1
TGTGCCAGCTCACCTAACAGGGGGCGAGAAGATACGCAGTATTTT
CASSPNRGREDTQYF
>NA|TRBV28|TRBJ1-1|NA
TGTGCCAGCAGTTCTAACAACAGGTGGGCTTTCTTT
CASSSNNRWAFF
>few|TRBV6-5|TRBJ2-1|TRBD2
TGTGCCAGCAGTCGGACTAGCGCCTACTACAATGAGCAGTTCTTC
CASSRTSAYYNEQFF
>few|TRBV6-5|TRBJ2-3|TRBD1
TGTGCCAGCAGTTACGGACAGGGTCCTGGGGGTACGCAGTATTTT
CASSYGQGPGGTQYF
>NA|TRBV7-2|TRBJ1-5|NA
TGTGCCAGCAGCACAGGGCGCAATCAGCCCCAGCATTTT
CASSTGRNQPQHF
>few|TRBV5-4|TRBJ1-2|NA
TGTGCCAGCAGCTTGGATCAGGGTTCTAACTATGGCTACACCTTC
CASSLDQGSNYGYTF
>few|TRBV18|TRBJ2-4|NA
TGTGCCAGCTCACCGTCAGCGAACAAAAACATTCAGTACTTC
CASSPSANKNIQYF
>NA|TRBV28|TRBJ2-1|TRBD2
TGTGCCAGCAGTTCCCTACTAGCGGGAGCCTACAATGAGCAGTTCTTC
CASSSLLAGAYNEQFF